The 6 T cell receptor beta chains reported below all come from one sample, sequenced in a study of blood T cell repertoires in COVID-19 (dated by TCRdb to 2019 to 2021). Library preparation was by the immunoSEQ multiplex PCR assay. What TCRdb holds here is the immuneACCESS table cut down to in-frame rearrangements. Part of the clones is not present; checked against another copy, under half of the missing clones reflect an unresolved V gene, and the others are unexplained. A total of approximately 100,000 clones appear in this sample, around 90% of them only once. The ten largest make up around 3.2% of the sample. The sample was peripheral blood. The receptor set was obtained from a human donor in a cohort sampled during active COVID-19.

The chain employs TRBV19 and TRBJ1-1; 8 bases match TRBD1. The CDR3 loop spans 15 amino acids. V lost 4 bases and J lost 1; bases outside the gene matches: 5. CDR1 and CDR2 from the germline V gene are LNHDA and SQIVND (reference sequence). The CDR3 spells CASSRQGRGNTEAFF. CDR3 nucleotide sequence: TGTGCCAGTAGTAGACAGGGGCGGGGGAACACTGAAGCTTTCTTT.

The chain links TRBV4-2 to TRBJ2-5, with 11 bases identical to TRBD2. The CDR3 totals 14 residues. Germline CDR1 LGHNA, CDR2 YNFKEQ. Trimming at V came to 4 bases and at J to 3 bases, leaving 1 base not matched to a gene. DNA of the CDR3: TGTGCCAGCAGCCTGGGACTAGCGGAAGAGACCCAGTACTTC. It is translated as CASSLGLAEETQYF.

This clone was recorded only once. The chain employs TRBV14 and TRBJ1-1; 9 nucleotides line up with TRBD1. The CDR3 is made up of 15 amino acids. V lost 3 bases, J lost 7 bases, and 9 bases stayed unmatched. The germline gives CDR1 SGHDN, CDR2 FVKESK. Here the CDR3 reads CASSHITGTGFEAFF. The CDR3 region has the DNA TGTGCCAGCAGCCATATCACCGGGACAGGGTTTGAAGCTTTCTTT.

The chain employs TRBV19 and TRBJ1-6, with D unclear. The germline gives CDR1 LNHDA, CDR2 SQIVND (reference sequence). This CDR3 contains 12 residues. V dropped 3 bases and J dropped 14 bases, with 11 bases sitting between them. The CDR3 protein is CASSMGAGALHF. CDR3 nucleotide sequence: TGTGCCAGTAGTATGGGAGCCGGTGCCCTCCACTTT.

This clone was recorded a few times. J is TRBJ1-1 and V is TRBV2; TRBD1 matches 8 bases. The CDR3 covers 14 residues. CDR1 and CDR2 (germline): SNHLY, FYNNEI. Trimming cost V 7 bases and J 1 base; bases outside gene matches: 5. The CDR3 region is CASISDRGNTEAFF. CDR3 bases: TGTGCCAGCATTTCCGACAGGGGGAACACTGAAGCTTTCTTT.

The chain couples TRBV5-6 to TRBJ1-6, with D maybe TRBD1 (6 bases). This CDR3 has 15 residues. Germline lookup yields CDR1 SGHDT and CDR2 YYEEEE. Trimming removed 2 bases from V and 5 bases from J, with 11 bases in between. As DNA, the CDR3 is TGTGCCAGCAGCTTTCGGAGACAGGATAATTCACCCCTCCACTTT. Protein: CASSFRRQDNSPLHF.